This T cell receptor beta chain was found in a study of cytomegalovirus exposure and HLA in healthy donors. Background on the study: Later analysis reported that the roughly 110 validation repertoires shared the platform of the approximately 670 first-cohort repertoires.

The CDR3 is made up of 13 amino acids. CDR1 and CDR2 (germline): MNHNS, SASEGT. The germline V and J ends were trimmed by 1 base and 4 bases, with 6 bases remaining between them. TCRdb's table, derived via immunoSEQ multiplex PCR, lists solely in-frame clones and lacks some. The sample includes about 160,000 clones, about 96% of them seen just once. On this clone itself: What it recognizes is unknown.

Study-level results: In a later analysis, first-cohort TCR clusters were found to tend to co-occur in the roughly 120 validation repertoires. Associated with cytomegalovirus, according to the listing, were 150 to 200 TCR beta chains. Most TCRs appeared rarely, but some public TCRs recurred in many donors.

This clonotype was obtained from a woman aged 18-29 years in good health and CMV-seronegative. The sequencing sample was made of PBMCs. The chain joins TRBV6-1 to TRBJ2-3; the D is unclear. CDR3 in DNA: TGTGCCAGCAGTGAAGATAACTCAGATACGCAGTATTTT. This encodes CASSEDNSDTQYF.